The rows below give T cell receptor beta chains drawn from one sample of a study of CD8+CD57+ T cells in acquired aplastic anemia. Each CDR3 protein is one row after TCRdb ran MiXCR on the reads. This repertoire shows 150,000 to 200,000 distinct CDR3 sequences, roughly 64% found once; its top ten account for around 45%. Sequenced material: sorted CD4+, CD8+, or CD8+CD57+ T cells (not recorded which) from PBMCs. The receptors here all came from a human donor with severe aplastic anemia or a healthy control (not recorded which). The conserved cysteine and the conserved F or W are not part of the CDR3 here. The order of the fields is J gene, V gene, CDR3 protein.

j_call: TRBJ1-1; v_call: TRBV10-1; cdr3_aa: ASSPKTGMNTEAF
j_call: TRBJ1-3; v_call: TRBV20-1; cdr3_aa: SARDGSSGNTIY
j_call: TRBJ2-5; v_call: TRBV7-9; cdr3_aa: ASSYQTGKETQY
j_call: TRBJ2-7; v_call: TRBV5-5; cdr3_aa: ASSWTDRAYEQY
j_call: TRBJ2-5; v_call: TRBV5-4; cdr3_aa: ASSRTGLETQY
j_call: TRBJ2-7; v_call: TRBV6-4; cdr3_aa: ASSVKAEPSYEQY
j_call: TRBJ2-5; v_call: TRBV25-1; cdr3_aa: ASSSGTSGWQETQY
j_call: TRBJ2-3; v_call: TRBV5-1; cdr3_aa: ASHVGLITDTQY
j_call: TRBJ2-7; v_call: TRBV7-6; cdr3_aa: ASSSRTSGSLGEQY
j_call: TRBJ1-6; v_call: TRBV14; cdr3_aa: ASSQKGYSPLH
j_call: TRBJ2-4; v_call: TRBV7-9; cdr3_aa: ASSSGVASDIQY
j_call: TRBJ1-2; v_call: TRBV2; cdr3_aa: ASSETGPYYGYT
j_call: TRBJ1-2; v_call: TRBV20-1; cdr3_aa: SAREGTGNGYT
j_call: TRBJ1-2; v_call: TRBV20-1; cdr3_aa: SATTGASRGYT
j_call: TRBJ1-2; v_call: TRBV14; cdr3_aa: ASSQSGIHGYT
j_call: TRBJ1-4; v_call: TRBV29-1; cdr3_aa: SAGAAGEKLF
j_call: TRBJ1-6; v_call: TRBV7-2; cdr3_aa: ASSSGGRMNNSPLH
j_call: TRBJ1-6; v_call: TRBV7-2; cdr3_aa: ASSLGVSTSYNSPLH
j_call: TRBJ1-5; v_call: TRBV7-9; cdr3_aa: ASSFGTGMGNQPQH
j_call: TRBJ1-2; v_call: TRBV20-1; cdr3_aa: SARDLRLAMT
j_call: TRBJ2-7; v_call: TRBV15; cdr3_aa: ATSRDAYEQY
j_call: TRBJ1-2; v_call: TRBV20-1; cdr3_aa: SARQVRRRGGYT